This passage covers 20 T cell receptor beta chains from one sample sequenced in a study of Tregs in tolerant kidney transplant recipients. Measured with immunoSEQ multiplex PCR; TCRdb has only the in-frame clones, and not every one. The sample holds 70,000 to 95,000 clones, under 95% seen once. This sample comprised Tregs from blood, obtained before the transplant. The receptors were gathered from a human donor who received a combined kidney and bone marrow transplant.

CDR3 coding DNA: TGTGCCATCAGTGAGCACCAGGGATACAATGAGCAGTTCTTC. Translated: CAISEHQGYNEQFF. The chain recombines TRBV10-3 with TRBJ2-1; perhaps TRBD1 as D (5 bases). This CDR3 is 14 amino acids long. Germline CDR1 reads ENHRY; CDR2 reads SYGVKD. V was cut by 2 bases and J by 4 bases, with 9 bases left in between.

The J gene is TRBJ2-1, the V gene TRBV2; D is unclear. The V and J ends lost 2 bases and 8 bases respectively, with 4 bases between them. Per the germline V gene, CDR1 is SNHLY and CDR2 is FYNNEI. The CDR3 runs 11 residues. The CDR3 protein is CASSESDEQFF. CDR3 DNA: TGTGCCAGCAGTGAATCGGATGAGCAGTTCTTC.

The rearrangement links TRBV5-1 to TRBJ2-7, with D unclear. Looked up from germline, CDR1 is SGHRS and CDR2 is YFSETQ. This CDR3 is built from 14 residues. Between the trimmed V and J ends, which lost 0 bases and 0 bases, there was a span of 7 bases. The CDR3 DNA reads TGCGCCAGCAGCTTGGGATACAGCTCCTACGAGCAGTACTTC. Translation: CASSLGYSSYEQYF.

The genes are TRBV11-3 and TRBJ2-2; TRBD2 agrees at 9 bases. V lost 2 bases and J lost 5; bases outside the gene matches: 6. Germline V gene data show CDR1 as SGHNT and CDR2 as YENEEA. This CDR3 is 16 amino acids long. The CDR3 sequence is CASSLSLAGKTGELFF. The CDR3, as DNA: TGTGCCAGCAGCTTAAGCCTAGCGGGAAAAACCGGGGAGCTGTTTTTT.

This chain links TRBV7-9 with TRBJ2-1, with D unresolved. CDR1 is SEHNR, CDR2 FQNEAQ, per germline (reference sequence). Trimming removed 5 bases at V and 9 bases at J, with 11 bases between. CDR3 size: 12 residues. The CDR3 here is CASSHGKAEQFF. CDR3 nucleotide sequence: TGTGCCAGCAGCCATGGAAAGGCTGAGCAGTTCTTC.

CDR3 region: CASSTVSGIVEQFF. The CDR3 DNA reads TGTGCCAGCAGCACCGTTAGCGGGATCGTTGAGCAGTTCTTC. This chain links TRBV7-2 with TRBJ2-1; the match to TRBD2 covers 8 bases. Germline V CDR1 and CDR2: SGHTA, FQGNSA. Trimming at V came to 5 bases and at J to 9 bases, leaving 9 bases not matched to a gene. This CDR3 is 14 amino acids long.

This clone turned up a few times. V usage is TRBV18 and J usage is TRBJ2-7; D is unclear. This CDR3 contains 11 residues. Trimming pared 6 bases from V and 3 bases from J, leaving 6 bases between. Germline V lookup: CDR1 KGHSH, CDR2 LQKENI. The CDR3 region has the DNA TGTGCCAGCTCCCCCAACTACGAGCAGTACTTC. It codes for CASSPNYEQYF.

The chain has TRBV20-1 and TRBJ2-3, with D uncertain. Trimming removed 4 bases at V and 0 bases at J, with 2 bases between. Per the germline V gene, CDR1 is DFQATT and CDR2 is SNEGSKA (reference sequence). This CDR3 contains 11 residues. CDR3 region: CSATSTDTQYF. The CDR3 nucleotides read TGCAGTGCTACAAGCACAGATACGCAGTATTTT.

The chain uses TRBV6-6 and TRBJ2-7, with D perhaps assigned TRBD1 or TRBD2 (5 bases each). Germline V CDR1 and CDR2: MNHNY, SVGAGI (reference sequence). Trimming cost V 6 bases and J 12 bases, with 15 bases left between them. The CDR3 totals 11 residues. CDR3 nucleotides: TGTGCCAGCAGCCCCGGGGCTGGGATGTACTTC. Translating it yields CASSPGAGMYF.

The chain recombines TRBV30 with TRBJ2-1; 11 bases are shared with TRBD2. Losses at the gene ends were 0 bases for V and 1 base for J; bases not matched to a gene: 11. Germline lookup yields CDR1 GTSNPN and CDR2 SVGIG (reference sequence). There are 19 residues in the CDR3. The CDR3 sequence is CAWSVFGSGRAGSYNEQFF. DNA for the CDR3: TGTGCCTGGAGTGTATTCGGTAGCGGGAGGGCCGGATCCTACAATGAGCAGTTCTTC.

The CDR3, as DNA: TGTGCCAGCACGGGGCGACAAGTTAATGAAAAACTGTTTTTT. Amino acids: CASTGRQVNEKLFF. V gene TRBV6-1 combines with J gene TRBJ1-4, with D perhaps TRBD1 (5 bases). In germline, CDR1 is MNHNS, CDR2 SASEGT. Between the trimmed V and J ends, which lost 7 bases and 4 bases, there was a span of 13 bases. This CDR3 is built from 14 residues.

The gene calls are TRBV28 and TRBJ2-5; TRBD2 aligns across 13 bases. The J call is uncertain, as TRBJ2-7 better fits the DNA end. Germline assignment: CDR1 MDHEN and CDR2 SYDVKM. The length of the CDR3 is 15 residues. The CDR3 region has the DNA TGTGCCAGCAGTCCGGGGACTAGCGGGACGGACGAGCAGTACTTC. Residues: CASSPGTSGTDEQYF.

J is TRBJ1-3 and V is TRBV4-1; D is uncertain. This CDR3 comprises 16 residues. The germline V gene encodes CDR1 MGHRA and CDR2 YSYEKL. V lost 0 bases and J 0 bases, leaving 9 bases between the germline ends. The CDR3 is CASSQDRHSSGNTIYF. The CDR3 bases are TGCGCCAGCAGCCAAGATCGGCACTCCTCTGGAAACACCATATATTTT.

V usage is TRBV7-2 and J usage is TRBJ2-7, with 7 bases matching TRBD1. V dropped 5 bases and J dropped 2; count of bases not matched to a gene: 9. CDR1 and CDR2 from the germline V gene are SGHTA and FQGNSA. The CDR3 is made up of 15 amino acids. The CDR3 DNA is TGTGCCAGCAGCGGAGGACAGGCTAATCCCTACGAGCAGTACTTC. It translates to CASSGGQANPYEQYF.

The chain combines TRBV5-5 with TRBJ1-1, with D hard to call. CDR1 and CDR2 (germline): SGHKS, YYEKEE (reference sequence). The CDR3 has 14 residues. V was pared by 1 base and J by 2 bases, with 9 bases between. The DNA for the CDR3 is TGTGCCAGCAGCTTGTTGCCGGACAACACTGAAGCTTTCTTT. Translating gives CASSLLPDNTEAFF.

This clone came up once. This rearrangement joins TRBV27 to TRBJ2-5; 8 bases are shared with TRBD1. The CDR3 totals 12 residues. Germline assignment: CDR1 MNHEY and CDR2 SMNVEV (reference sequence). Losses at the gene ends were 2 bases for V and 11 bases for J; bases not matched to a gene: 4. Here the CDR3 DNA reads TGTGCCAGCAGTTTAGGACAGGGACCGCAGTACTTC. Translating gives CASSLGQGPQYF.

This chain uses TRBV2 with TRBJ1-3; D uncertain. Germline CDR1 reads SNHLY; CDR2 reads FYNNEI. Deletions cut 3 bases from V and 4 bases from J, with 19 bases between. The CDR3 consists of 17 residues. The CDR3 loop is CASSDAFLTPSGNTIYF. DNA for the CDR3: TGTGCCAGCAGTGATGCCTTCCTCACACCATCCGGAAACACCATATATTTT.

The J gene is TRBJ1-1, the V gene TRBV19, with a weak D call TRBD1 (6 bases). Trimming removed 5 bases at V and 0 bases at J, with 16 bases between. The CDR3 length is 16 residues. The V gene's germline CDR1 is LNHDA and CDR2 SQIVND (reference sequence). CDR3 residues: CASSPSAGAVNTEAFF. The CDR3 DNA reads TGTGCCAGTAGTCCCTCCGCAGGGGCGGTGAACACTGAAGCTTTCTTT.

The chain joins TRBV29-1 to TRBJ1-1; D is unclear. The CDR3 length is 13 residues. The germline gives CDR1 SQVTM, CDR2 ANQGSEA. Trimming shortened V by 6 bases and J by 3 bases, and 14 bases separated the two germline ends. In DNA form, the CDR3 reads TGCAGCGTGGGGTCAAGGTCGGACACTGAAGCTTTCTTT. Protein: CSVGSRSDTEAFF. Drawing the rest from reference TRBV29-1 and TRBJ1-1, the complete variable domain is SAVISQKPSRDICQRGTSLTIQCQVDSQVTMMFWYRQQPGQSLTLIATANQGSEATYESGFVIDKFPISRPNLTFSTLTVSNMSPEDSSIYLCSVGSRSDTEAFFGQGTRLTVV.

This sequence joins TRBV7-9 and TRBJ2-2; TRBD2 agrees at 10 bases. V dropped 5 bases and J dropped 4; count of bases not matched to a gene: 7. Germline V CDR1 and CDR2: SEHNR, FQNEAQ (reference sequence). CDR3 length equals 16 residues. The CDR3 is CASSPPAGGFTGELFF. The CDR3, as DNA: TGTGCCAGCAGCCCCCCAGCGGGAGGGTTCACCGGGGAGCTGTTTTTT.